This T cell receptor (beta chain) appears in the sequencing data of a study of T-cell memory formation after mild COVID-19. Turning to the study itself: Largely, TCR clusters stayed within a single donor. Whole-study findings and limits: CD4+ clones that contracted lay mainly in CM and EM; CD8+ ones lay in EMRA. Within pre-infection memory, some responding clones were found, suggesting cross-reactive memory joined.

This clonotype has a count of ten or more. Its antigen is as yet unknown. The germline V gene encodes CDR1 DFQATT and CDR2 SNEGSKA (reference sequence). The V gene lost 0 bases and the J gene lost 1 base, with 16 bases spanning the gap. The CDR3 is 17 amino acids. Researchers used 5'RACE with constant-segment primers to make TCR alpha and TCR beta cDNA libraries that carry sample barcodes and UMIs. Each CDR3 protein is one row after TCRdb ran MiXCR on the 5' RACE reads. The profile covers some 70,000 distinct CDR3 sequences, with around 15% appearing a single time and around 31% taken by the ten largest.

The V and J genes are TRBV20-1 and TRBJ2-1; maybe TRBD2 (6 bases). Sample: PBMCs or a T cell subset sorted from them (not recorded which). The sequence was collected from an adult woman who had mild COVID-19 (a few samples of this study predate the infection). Cell type and time point are not known. This chain's CDR3 is CSARDLPRDSSYNEQFF. DNA for the CDR3: TGCAGTGCTAGAGACTTACCCCGGGACTCGTCCTACAATGAGCAGTTCTTC.